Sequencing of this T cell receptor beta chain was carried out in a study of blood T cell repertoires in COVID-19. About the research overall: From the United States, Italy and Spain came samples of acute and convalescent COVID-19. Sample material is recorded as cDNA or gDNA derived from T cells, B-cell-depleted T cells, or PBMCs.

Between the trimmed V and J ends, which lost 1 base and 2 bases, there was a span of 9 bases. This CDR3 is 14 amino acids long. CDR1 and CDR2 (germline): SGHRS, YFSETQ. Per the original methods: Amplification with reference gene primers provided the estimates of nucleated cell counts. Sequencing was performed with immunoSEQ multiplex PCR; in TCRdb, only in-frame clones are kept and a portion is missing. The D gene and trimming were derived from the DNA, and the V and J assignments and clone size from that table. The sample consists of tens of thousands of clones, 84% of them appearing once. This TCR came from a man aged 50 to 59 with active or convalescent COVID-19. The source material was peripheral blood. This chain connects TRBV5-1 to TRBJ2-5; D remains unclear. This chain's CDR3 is CASSLYGLQETQYF. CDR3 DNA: TGCGCCAGCAGCTTGTATGGGCTTCAAGAGACCCAGTACTTC.